The next 21 T cell receptor beta chains were all read from a single sample in a study of regulatory T cells in long-lasting Graves disease. Described time point: persistent/refractory GD, antithyroid drugs over 5 years with positive TRAb. PBMC RNA was the source of the TCR library. Arm-PCR of CDR3 regions and iRepertoire HTBI primers were used to build TCR beta libraries. One entry per CDR3 protein, called by TCRdb with MiXCR from the multiplex PCR reads. The sample carries about 660,000 distinct CDR3 sequences, about 30% recorded once. The input for sequencing was peripheral blood mononuclear cells (PBMCs), taken when the disease was refractory, from a patient treated with antithyroid drugs. Receptors were obtained from a female donor with Graves disease.

The chain has TRBV27 and TRBJ2-7; 11 bases are shared with TRBD2. Trimming at V came to 6 bases and at J to 4 bases, leaving 8 bases not matched to a gene. CDR3 size: 15 residues. Germline CDR1 and CDR2: MNHEY and SMNVEV (reference sequence). CDR3 DNA: TGTGCCAGCAGCCAACTAGCGGGAGCCCTATACGAGCAGTACTTC. Protein product: CASSQLAGALYEQYF.

This clonotype was detected a few times. The chain recombines TRBV6-1 with TRBJ1-4; a possible D gene is TRBD1 (6 bases). Trimming removed 1 base at V and 5 bases at J, with 8 bases between. There are 14 residues in the CDR3. CDR1 is MNHNS and CDR2 is SASEGT in the germline V gene. Here the CDR3 DNA reads TGTGCCAGCAGTGAAGGGGGACAAAATGAAAAACTGTTTTTT. Protein product: CASSEGGQNEKLFF.

As concerns this clonotype: No conserved phenylalanine or tryptophan is present at the end of the CDR3, so a read error is the likely explanation. The chain combines TRBV6-5 with TRBJ2-7, with D uncertain. Trimming took 2 bases from V and 3 from J, leaving 11 bases between them. The CDR3 loop spans 14 amino acids. CDR1 is MNHEY and CDR2 is SVGAGI in the germline V gene. The CDR3 DNA sequence: TGTGCCAGCAGTTACGCTGGACCCTTCTACGAGCAGTACCTC. Translation gives CASSYAGPFYEQYL.

The chain recombines TRBV5-6 with TRBJ2-7, with 12 bases fitting TRBD2. Losses at the gene ends were 2 bases for V and 3 bases for J; bases not matched to a gene: 6. Per the germline V gene, CDR1 is SGHDT and CDR2 is YYEEEE. The CDR3 totals 16 residues. CDR3 sequence reads: CASSLLRLAGVYEQYF. CDR3 in DNA: TGTGCCAGCAGCTTACTGAGACTAGCGGGAGTCTACGAGCAGTACTTC.

This clonotype appeared a few times. V and J are TRBV15 and TRBJ2-5; 13 positions agree with TRBD2. There are 16 residues in the CDR3. Trimming cost V 3 bases and J 5 bases; bases outside gene matches: 6. Germline V gene sequence: CDR1 LNHNV, CDR2 YYDKDF (reference sequence). CDR3 residues: CATSRAGLAGMETQYF. As DNA, the CDR3 is TGTGCCACCAGCAGGGCGGGACTAGCGGGAATGGAGACCCAGTACTTC. The whole variable domain, filled in from reference TRBV15 and TRBJ2-5, reads DAMVIQNPRYQVTQFGKPVTLSCSQTLNHNVMYWYQQKSSQAPKLLFHYYDKDFNNEADTPDNFQSRRPNTSFCFLDIRSPGLGDTAMYLCATSRAGLAGMETQYFGPGTRLLVL.

The sample holds a few counts of this clonotype. One end of the junction is discordant with germline, which a read error may explain. The V gene is TRBV20-1, the J gene TRBJ1-2; 9 positions agree with TRBD1. CDR1 and CDR2 (germline): DFQATT, SNEGSKA (reference sequence). This CDR3 is built from 13 residues. In nucleotides, the CDR3 is TGCAGCGCTAGGGACAGGGACCTCTATGGCTACACCTTC. Translation: CSARDRDLYGYTF.

This clonotype was recorded at least ten times. The V and J genes are TRBV12-3 or TRBV12-4 and TRBJ1-2; TRBD1 aligns across 7 bases. The junction had 8 bases not matched to a gene; V was cut back by 5 bases and J by 5 bases. CDR3 length: 14 residues. CDR3 in amino acids: CASSTRRGGYGYTF. DNA of the CDR3: TGTGCCAGCAGTACGCGCAGGGGGGGGTATGGCTACACCTTC.

The rearrangement uses TRBV12-3 or TRBV12-4 and TRBJ2-3, with D uncertain. The ends were cut back, 0 bases at V and 1 base at J, with 5 bases in the middle. The CDR3 has 14 amino acids. The CDR3 region has the DNA TGTGCCAGCAGTTTAGCGGCCCGCACAGATACGCAGTATTTT. Protein: CASSLAARTDTQYF.

The table lists this clonotype with many counts. V gene TRBV2 combines with J gene TRBJ1-1; D ambiguous. CDR3 length: 13 amino acids. Germline V gene data show CDR1 as SNHLY and CDR2 as FYNNEI. V was shortened by 7 bases and J by 0 bases, with 9 bases between the two germline ends. As DNA, the CDR3 is TGTGCCAGCAATCAAGGGTTGAACACTGAAGCTTTCTTT. Its protein product is CASNQGLNTEAFF.

Turning to this clonotype: A much bigger clone sits one base away, suggesting this may be a read error. J is TRBJ2-2 and V is TRBV6-2 or TRBV6-3; D is possibly TRBD1 (5 bases). CDR1 is MNHEY, CDR2 SVGEGT, per germline. This CDR3 spans 14 amino acids. The CDR3 protein is CAGSVAGRTGELFF. The CDR3 coding sequence is TGTGCCGGCAGTGTAGCAGGGCGCACCGGGGAGCTGTTTTTT.

V gene TRBV20-1 combines with J gene TRBJ2-7, with TRBD2 matching 10 bases. CDR3 length: 14 residues. The trim removed 2 bases at V and 2 bases at J, leaving 3 bases unmatched. Germline values: CDR1 DFQATT, CDR2 SNEGSKA (reference sequence). CDR3 loop: CSARLAGVPYEQYF. Written as DNA, the CDR3 is TGCAGTGCTAGACTAGCGGGAGTTCCCTACGAGCAGTACTTC.

The chain is built from TRBV2 and TRBJ2-7; 7 bases fit TRBD1. The length of the CDR3 is 17 residues. V lost 7 bases to trimming and J lost 2 bases; unmatched junction nucleotides: 17. The V gene's germline CDR1 is SNHLY and CDR2 FYNNEI. The CDR3 loop is CASTARVQGIGPYEQYF. In nucleotides, the CDR3 is TGTGCCAGCACCGCTAGGGTACAGGGGATCGGGCCCTACGAGCAGTACTTC.

On this clonotype: A much larger clone differs from this one at a single base, so this may be a read error. This chain connects TRBV11-2 to TRBJ2-6, with D hard to call. Trimming pared 2 bases from V and 2 bases from J, leaving 7 bases between. CDR1 is SGHAT and CDR2 is FQNNGV in the germline V gene. The CDR3 runs 15 residues. DNA for the CDR3: TGTGCCAGCAGCTTACAGGCACCTGGGGCCAACGTCCTGACTTTC. As protein: CASSLQAPGANVLTF.

This clonotype was recorded many times. The chain links TRBV28 to TRBJ1-6; D gene uncertain. The germline V gene has CDR1 MDHEN and CDR2 SYDVKM. The CDR3 covers 14 residues. V was pared by 5 bases and J by 8 bases, with 13 bases between. CDR3 sequence reads: CASSTLAGDSPLHF. Here the CDR3 DNA reads TGTGCCAGCAGTACCCTAGCCGGGGATTCACCCCTCCACTTT.

The V and J genes are TRBV19 and TRBJ2-1; 11 positions match TRBD2. Germline V gives CDR1 LNHDA, CDR2 SQIVND (reference sequence). The ends lost 0 bases at V and 0 bases at J; junction bases unmatched: 7. The CDR3 is made up of 19 amino acids. The DNA of the CDR3 is TGTGCCAGTAGTATAGATTTTTCGGGACTAGCGGTCTCCTACAATGAGCAGTTCTTC. Its translation is CASSIDFSGLAVSYNEQFF.

The genes are TRBV6-2 or TRBV6-3 and TRBJ1-2; D is possibly TRBD1 (5 bases). V lost 5 bases, J lost 8 bases, and 24 bases lay in between. The CDR3 is made up of 16 amino acids. The germline gives CDR1 MNHEY, CDR2 SVGEGT. Here the CDR3 DNA reads TGTGCCAGCAGTGAAATGGGGGGGGGTTTTCGAGGCGGCTACACCTTC. It specifies CASSEMGGGFRGGYTF.

V and J are TRBV5-1 and TRBJ2-7; 11 bases map to TRBD2. V was pared by 0 bases and J by 7 bases, with 9 bases of the junction left unmatched. CDR3 size: 16 residues. Germline V CDR1 and CDR2: SGHRS, YFSETQ. The CDR3 sequence: CASSLVAWLAGGEQYF. CDR3 bases: TGCGCCAGCAGCTTGGTAGCATGGCTAGCGGGAGGTGAGCAGTACTTC.

The chain links TRBV3-1 to TRBJ1-1, with D possibly matching TRBD1 (6 bases). The V gene lost 2 bases and the J gene lost 5 bases, with 9 bases spanning the gap. Germline CDR1 and CDR2: LGHDT and YNNKEL (reference sequence). This CDR3 has 13 amino acids. CDR3 sequence: CASSQKGGTEAFF. CDR3 DNA sequence: TGTGCCAGCAGCCAAAAAGGGGGAACTGAAGCTTTCTTT.

The chain's CDR3 is CASSFQDPTEAFF. The DNA for the CDR3 is TGCGCCAGCAGCTTTCAGGACCCGACGGAAGCTTTCTTT. The chain recombines TRBV5-1 with TRBJ1-1; D call uncertain. This CDR3 spans 13 amino acids. V lost 2 bases, J lost 8 bases, and 13 bases lay in between. Germline CDR1 reads SGHRS; CDR2 reads YFSETQ.

V usage is TRBV12-3 or TRBV12-4 and J usage is TRBJ1-2, with TRBD1 identical over 10 bases. The CDR3 covers 16 residues. V shed 5 bases, J shed 2 bases, and the junction held 8 bases outside the gene matches. CDR3 sequence reads: CASSPGQGSHNYGYTF. The CDR3, as DNA: TGTGCCAGCAGTCCGGGACAGGGGAGCCACAACTATGGCTACACCTTC.

V and J are TRBV18 and TRBJ2-7; D remains ambiguous. This CDR3 has 15 residues. V lost 3 bases and J 3 bases, leaving 15 bases between the germline ends. Germline V lookup: CDR1 KGHSH, CDR2 LQKENI. The CDR3 DNA reads TGTGCCAGCTCACCCCTAGGGTTGGCTTACTACGAGCAGTACTTC. Its protein product is CASSPLGLAYYEQYF.